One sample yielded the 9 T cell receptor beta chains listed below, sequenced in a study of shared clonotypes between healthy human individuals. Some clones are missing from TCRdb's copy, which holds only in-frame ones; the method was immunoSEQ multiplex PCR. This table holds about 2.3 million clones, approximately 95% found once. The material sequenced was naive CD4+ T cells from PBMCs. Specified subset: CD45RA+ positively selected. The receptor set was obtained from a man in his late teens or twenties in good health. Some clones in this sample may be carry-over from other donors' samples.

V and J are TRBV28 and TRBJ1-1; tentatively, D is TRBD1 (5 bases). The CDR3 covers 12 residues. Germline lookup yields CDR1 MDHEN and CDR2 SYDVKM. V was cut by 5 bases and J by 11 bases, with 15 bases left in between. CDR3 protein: CASSLPWRGAFF. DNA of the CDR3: TGTGCCAGCAGTCTACCCTGGCGGGGGGCTTTCTTT.

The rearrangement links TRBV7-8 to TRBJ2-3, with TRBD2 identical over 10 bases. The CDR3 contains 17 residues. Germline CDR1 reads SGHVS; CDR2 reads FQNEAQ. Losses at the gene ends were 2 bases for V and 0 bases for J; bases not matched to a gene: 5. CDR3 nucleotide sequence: TGTGCCAGCAGCTTATCCCAGACTAGCGGGAGCACAGATACGCAGTATTTT. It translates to CASSLSQTSGSTDTQYF.

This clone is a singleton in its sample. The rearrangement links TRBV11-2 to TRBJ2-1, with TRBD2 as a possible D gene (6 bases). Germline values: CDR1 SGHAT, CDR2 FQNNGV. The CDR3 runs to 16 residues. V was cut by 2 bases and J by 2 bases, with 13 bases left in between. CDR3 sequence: CASSLWSLATYNEQFF. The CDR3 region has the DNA TGTGCCAGCAGCTTATGGTCACTAGCTACCTACAATGAGCAGTTCTTC.

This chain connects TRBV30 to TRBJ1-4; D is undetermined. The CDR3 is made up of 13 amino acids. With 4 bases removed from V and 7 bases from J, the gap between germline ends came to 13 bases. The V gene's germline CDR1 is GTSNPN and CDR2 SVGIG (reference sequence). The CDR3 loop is CAWNQGVREKLFF. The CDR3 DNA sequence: TGTGCCTGGAATCAAGGCGTGCGTGAAAAACTGTTTTTT.

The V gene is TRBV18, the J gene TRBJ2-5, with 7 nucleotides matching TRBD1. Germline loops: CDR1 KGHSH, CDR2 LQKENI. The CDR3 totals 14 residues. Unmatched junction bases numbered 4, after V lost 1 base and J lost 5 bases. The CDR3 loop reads CASSPQGARETQYF. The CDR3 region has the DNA TGTGCCAGCTCACCACAGGGGGCGCGGGAGACCCAGTACTTC.

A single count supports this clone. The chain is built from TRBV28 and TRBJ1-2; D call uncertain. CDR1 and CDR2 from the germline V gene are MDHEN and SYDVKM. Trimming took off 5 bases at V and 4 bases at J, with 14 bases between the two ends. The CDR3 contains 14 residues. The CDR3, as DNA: TGTGCCAGCAGTCCGGGCCCGAGGGCCTATGGCTACACCTTC. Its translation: CASSPGPRAYGYTF.

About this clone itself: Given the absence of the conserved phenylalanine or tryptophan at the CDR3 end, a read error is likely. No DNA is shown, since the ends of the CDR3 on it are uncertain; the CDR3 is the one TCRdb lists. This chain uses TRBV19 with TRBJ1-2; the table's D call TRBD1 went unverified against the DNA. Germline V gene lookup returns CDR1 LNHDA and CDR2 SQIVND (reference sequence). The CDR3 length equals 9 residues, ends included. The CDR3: CASSNRHGY.

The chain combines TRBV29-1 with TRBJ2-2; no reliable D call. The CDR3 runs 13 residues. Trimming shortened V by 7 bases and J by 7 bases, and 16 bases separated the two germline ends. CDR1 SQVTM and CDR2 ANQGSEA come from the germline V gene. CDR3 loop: CSAITDWGGELFF. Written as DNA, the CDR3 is TGCAGCGCAATCACCGACTGGGGCGGGGAGCTGTTTTTT.

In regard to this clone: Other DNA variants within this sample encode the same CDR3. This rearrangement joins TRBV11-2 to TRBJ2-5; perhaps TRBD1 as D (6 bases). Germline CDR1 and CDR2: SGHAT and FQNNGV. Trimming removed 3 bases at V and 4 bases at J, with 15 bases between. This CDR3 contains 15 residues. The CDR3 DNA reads TGTGCCAGCAGCTTGGGTGGGGGCTTAAGAGAGACCCAGTACTTC. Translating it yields CASSLGGGLRETQYF.